This TCR beta chain emerged from a study of blood T cell repertoires in COVID-19. Study as a whole: Sources were T cells, B-cell-depleted T cells, or PBMCs; the material itself was cDNA or gDNA.

The data were produced by immunoSEQ multiplex PCR, yet TCRdb's version contains in-frame clones alone and is incomplete. Of a few hundred thousand clones listed, 80% to 85% are singletons. Participant age was roughly 18 to 95 years, and participants resided in fewer than 30 US areas. V was shortened by 3 bases and J by 1 base, with 6 bases between the two germline ends. The CDR3 has 13 residues. Germline values: CDR1 MGHDK, CDR2 SYGVNS. The source of this sequence is a woman between 40 and 55 years old who had recovered from COVID-19. Sequencing input: PBMCs or T cells enriched from blood (not recorded which). V usage is TRBV25-1 and J usage is TRBJ2-5; D gene uncertain. The CDR3 loop reads CASSDFSQETQYF. In DNA, the CDR3 is TGTGCCAGCAGTGATTTTAGCCAAGAGACCCAGTACTTC.